Below are 20 T cell receptor beta chains sequenced from a single sample in a study of early T cells in non-severe SARS-CoV-2 infection. TCRdb ran MiXCR on the 5' RACE reads and lists one entry per CDR3 protein. Counted here are some 71,000 distinct CDR3 sequences, roughly 10% occurring once; the ten biggest clones make up just under 6%. The sequenced sample was whole blood. The receptors stem from an adult who was a healthcare worker with PCR-confirmed SARS-CoV-2 infection or an uninfected control (not recorded which).

This clonotype was seen at least ten times. V usage is TRBV6-1 and J usage is TRBJ1-5; D not certain. Germline assignment: CDR1 MNHNS and CDR2 SASEGT. This CDR3 spans 12 amino acids. The V end lost 7 bases, the J end lost 0 bases, and 4 bases lay between the germline ends. DNA of the CDR3: TGTGCCAGCAAATTTAGCAATCAGCCCCAGCATTTT. Encoded protein: CASKFSNQPQHF.

This clonotype was recorded a few times. One base away lies a much larger clone, so this may be a sequencing read error. V gene TRBV2 combines with J gene TRBJ1-4, with no clear D. The CDR3 has 12 residues. CDR1 SNHLY and CDR2 FYNNEI come from the germline V gene. Trimming left V 6 bases short and J 4 bases short, with 6 bases between. This chain's CDR3 is CASSQRNEKLFF. The CDR3 nucleotides are TGTGCCAGCAGCCAGCGTAATGAAAAACTGTTTTTT.

The V gene is TRBV20-1, the J gene TRBJ2-7; D not resolved. The germline CDR1 and CDR2 sequences are DFQATT and SNEGSKA (reference sequence). The ends were cut back, 7 bases at V and 3 bases at J, with 16 bases in the middle. This CDR3 spans 13 amino acids. This CDR3 reads CSVSVPKDYEQYF. The CDR3 nucleotides are TGCAGTGTGTCGGTCCCCAAGGACTACGAGCAGTACTTC.

This clonotype was seen repeatedly, ten times or more. V usage is TRBV7-9 and J usage is TRBJ2-2; D not certain. The V end lost 5 bases, the J end lost 7 bases, and 14 bases lay between the germline ends. This CDR3 has 14 residues. Germline values: CDR1 SEHNR, CDR2 FQNEAQ (reference sequence). CDR3 sequence reads: CASSPGPLNGELFF. DNA for the CDR3: TGTGCCAGCAGCCCTGGACCGCTCAACGGGGAGCTGTTTTTT.

This clonotype was counted at least ten times. V gene TRBV7-9 combines with J gene TRBJ2-1; TRBD2 matches at 7 bases. The length of the CDR3 is 16 residues. Germline trimming cut 6 bases from V and 2 bases from J; bases unmatched to any gene: 10. Germline lookup yields CDR1 SEHNR and CDR2 FQNEAQ (reference sequence). The CDR3 DNA reads TGTGCCAGCAGTTCCCAGAGTGGGAGGGCCTACAATGAGCAGTTCTTC. Residues: CASSSQSGRAYNEQFF.

There are a few counts of this clonotype. The genes are TRBV2 and TRBJ2-3; D is unresolved. CDR1 is SNHLY and CDR2 is FYNNEI in the germline V gene. This CDR3 is 13 amino acids long. With 5 bases removed from V and 3 bases from J, the gap between germline ends came to 9 bases. The DNA of the CDR3 is TGTGCCAGCAGTACAGAGCTTACAGATACGCAGTATTTT. It specifies CASSTELTDTQYF.

This clonotype has a count of ten or more. The V and J genes are TRBV20-1 and TRBJ2-5; D is unclear. Per germline, CDR1 DFQATT and CDR2 SNEGSKA (reference sequence). This CDR3 comprises 12 residues. V lost 0 bases and J lost 7, with 9 bases in between. The CDR3 spells CSAREGSGTQYF. CDR3 sequence (DNA): TGCAGTGCTAGAGAAGGGTCGGGGACCCAGTACTTC.

This clonotype was seen a few times. The V gene is TRBV30, the J gene TRBJ2-1; weak D call: TRBD2 (5 bases). The CDR3 extends over 10 amino acids. Trimming stripped 2 bases from V and 12 bases from J, with 8 bases between. Germline CDR1 is GTSNPN and CDR2 is SVGIG (reference sequence). The CDR3 sequence: CAWSSGMQFF. The CDR3 coding sequence is TGTGCCTGGAGTTCGGGGATGCAGTTCTTC.

This clonotype was seen at least ten times. The chain has TRBV20-1 and TRBJ1-4; TRBD1 aligns across 9 bases. V dropped 2 bases and J dropped 2; count of bases not matched to a gene: 18. The CDR3 spans 20 residues. Germline V lookup: CDR1 DFQATT, CDR2 SNEGSKA (reference sequence). The CDR3 nucleotides are TGCAGTGCTAGATCGAGGGTTACTACAGGGGGCGAAGCGACTAATGAAAAACTGTTTTTT. It is translated as CSARSRVTTGGEATNEKLFF.

The genes are TRBV18 and TRBJ2-7; D is perhaps TRBD1 (5 bases). The V end was cut by 4 bases, the J end by 3 bases, with 13 bases between. The CDR3 covers 14 residues. Germline CDR1 KGHSH, CDR2 LQKENI. The CDR3 DNA is TGTGCCAGCTCACGACTCACTGACAGCTACGAGCAGTACTTC. It yields the protein CASSRLTDSYEQYF.

V is TRBV11-2 and J is TRBJ2-3; weak D call: TRBD1 (5 bases). The CDR3 consists of 15 residues. V lost 2 bases and J 4 bases, leaving 13 bases between the germline ends. The germline gives CDR1 SGHAT, CDR2 FQNNGV. Here the CDR3 reads CASSLSRVGADTQYF. CDR3 DNA sequence: TGTGCCAGCAGCTTATCCAGGGTAGGGGCAGATACGCAGTATTTT.

The chain links TRBV11-2 to TRBJ1-4; TRBD1 might be the D (6 bases). CDR1 is SGHAT and CDR2 is FQNNGV in the germline V gene. This CDR3 region has 15 residues. V gave up 5 bases and J gave up 8 bases, with 18 bases separating them. CDR3 residues: CASSATGRKSEKLFF. In DNA, the CDR3 is TGTGCCAGCAGCGCGACAGGTCGGAAGTCGGAAAAACTGTTTTTT. Complete variable domain (other parts from reference TRBV11-2 and TRBJ1-4): EAGVAQSPRYKIIEKRQSVAFWCNPISGHATLYWYQQILGQGPKLLIQFQNNGVVDDSQLPKDRFSAERLKGVDSTLKIQPAKLEDSAVYLCASSATGRKSEKLFFGSGTQLSVL.

The table lists this clonotype with many counts. The chain joins TRBV12-3 or TRBV12-4 to TRBJ2-7, with D perhaps matching TRBD1 (6 bases). This CDR3 has 11 amino acids. Trimming left V 3 bases short and J 6 bases short, with 6 bases between. Here the CDR3 reads CASSFRGEQYF. CDR3 nucleotide sequence: TGTGCCAGCAGTTTCAGGGGCGAGCAGTACTTC.

The chain joins TRBV6-6 to TRBJ2-7, with TRBD2 identical over 7 bases. CDR3 length: 15 amino acids. Trimming removed 3 bases from V and 0 bases from J; junction bases left unmatched: 5. Germline V gives CDR1 MNHNY, CDR2 SVGAGI (reference sequence). The CDR3 DNA follows: TGTGCCAGCAGTTATCCCGGGGGGAGCTCCTACGAGCAGTACTTC. Protein: CASSYPGGSSYEQYF.

This clonotype was seen repeatedly, ten times or more. The chain carries TRBV10-2 and TRBJ2-1; D remains ambiguous. The germline CDR1 and CDR2 sequences are WSHSY and SAAADI. The CDR3 loop spans 13 amino acids. V was pared by 5 bases and J by 5 bases, with 10 bases between. The CDR3 region has the DNA TGCGCCAGCAGTCCCCAGGATAACAATGAGCAGTTCTTC. The encoded protein is CASSPQDNNEQFF.

This clonotype occurred a few times. V and J are TRBV11-2 and TRBJ2-7; D is unresolved. The germline V gene encodes CDR1 SGHAT and CDR2 FQNNGV. With 1 base removed from V and 0 bases from J, the gap between germline ends came to 10 bases. The CDR3 length is 15 residues. For the CDR3, the DNA is TGTGCCAGCAGCTTAGTAGGCACCCCCTCCTACGAGCAGTACTTC. Amino acid sequence: CASSLVGTPSYEQYF.

Details on this clonotype: This could be a read error, since a much larger clone is one nucleotide away. V usage is TRBV6-2 or TRBV6-3 and J usage is TRBJ2-1, with 10 bases that match TRBD2. The germline gives CDR1 MNHEY, CDR2 SVGEGT. The CDR3 is 15 residues long. J was trimmed by 0 bases and V by 6 bases; bases with no gene match: 2. CDR3 sequence (DNA): TGTGCCAGCAGGGCTAGCGGGGGCTCCTACAATGAGCAGTTCTTC. Translating it yields CASRASGGSYNEQFF.

This chain uses TRBV6-1 with TRBJ2-3; either TRBD1 or TRBD2 may fit D (6 bases each). V was cut by 6 bases and J by 6 bases, with 10 bases left in between. Germline CDR1 and CDR2: MNHNS and SASEGT. The CDR3 sequence is 12 residues long. The CDR3 DNA reads TGTGCCAGCAGGGCCGGGGGCGATACGCAGTATTTT. It codes for CASRAGGDTQYF.

This clonotype was seen ten or more times. The chain links TRBV20-1 to TRBJ2-7, with TRBD1 as a possible D gene (6 bases). V was trimmed by 4 bases and J by 1 base, leaving 14 bases between them. The length of the CDR3 is 14 residues. Germline values: CDR1 DFQATT, CDR2 SNEGSKA (reference sequence). In DNA, the CDR3 is TGCAGTGCTATTTCAACAGGGCCTTCCTACGAGCAGTACTTC. As protein: CSAISTGPSYEQYF.

This clonotype came up a few times. This rearrangement joins TRBV14 to TRBJ2-7, with D possibly being TRBD1 (6 bases). The V gene lost 4 bases and the J gene lost 4 bases, with 14 bases spanning the gap. This CDR3 is built from 14 residues. The germline V gene has CDR1 SGHDN and CDR2 FVKESK. The CDR3 nucleotides are TGTGCCAGCAGCCCGCCTGGACAGCTATACGAGCAGTACTTC. Translating gives CASSPPGQLYEQYF.